A single sample gave rise to the 32 T cell receptor beta chains below, sequenced in a study of blood T cell repertoires in COVID-19. Here immunoSEQ multiplex PCR was the method, and the copy in TCRdb shows in-frame clones only, minus some. Altogether 220,000 or so clones are present, 70% to 85% being singletons, with the ten largest covering around 1.8%. The material sequenced was peripheral blood. The receptors originated from an elderly woman with acute or convalescent COVID-19.

The V gene is TRBV14, the J gene TRBJ2-7; 8 nucleotides match TRBD1. Germline V CDR1 and CDR2: SGHDN, FVKESK. Trimming at V came to 4 bases and at J to 2 bases, leaving 4 bases not matched to a gene. The CDR3 extends over 14 amino acids. The CDR3 sequence: CASSRTGITYEQYF. The CDR3 DNA reads as TGTGCCAGCAGCCGGACAGGGATTACCTACGAGCAGTACTTC. Using reference TRBV14 and TRBJ2-7 for the parts outside the CDR3, the full variable domain is EAGVTQFPSHSVIEKGQTVTLRCDPISGHDNLYWYRRVMGKEIKFLLHFVKESKQDESGMPNNRFLAERTGGTYSTLKVQPAELEDSGVYFCASSRTGITYEQYFGPGTRLTVT.

The V and J genes are TRBV7-9 and TRBJ2-2; 9 nucleotides line up with TRBD1. After removal of 5 bases from V and 6 bases from J, the junction contained 7 bases not matched to a gene. This CDR3 has 15 residues. The germline gives CDR1 SEHNR, CDR2 FQNEAQ (reference sequence). The CDR3 is CASSTRTGVAGELFF. The CDR3 DNA reads as TGTGCCAGCAGCACCCGGACAGGGGTTGCCGGGGAGCTGTTTTTT.

The chain joins TRBV7-3 to TRBJ2-1; TRBD2 aligns across 14 bases. The CDR3 contains 20 residues. The V segment lost 4 bases and the J segment 3 bases; nucleotides outside the gene matches: 14. Per germline, CDR1 SGHTA and CDR2 FQGTGA. The CDR3 sequence: CASSSFGLAGGQNVYNEQFF. DNA of the CDR3: TGTGCCAGCAGCTCTTTCGGACTAGCGGGAGGACAAAACGTCTACAATGAGCAGTTCTTC.

The chain recombines TRBV9 with TRBJ1-3; no clear D gene. V lost 3 bases and J lost 0, with 13 bases in between. This CDR3 is 16 amino acids long. CDR1 is SGDLS, CDR2 YYNGEE, per germline. The CDR3 DNA is TGTGCCAGCAGCGCCGGTCTTCCGAGCTCTGGAAACACCATATATTTT. Its translation: CASSAGLPSSGNTIYF. The full variable domain, its missing parts supplied by reference TRBV9 and TRBJ1-3, is DSGVTQTPKHLITATGQRVTLRCSPRSGDLSVYWYQQSLDQGLQFLIQYYNGEERAKGNILERFSAQQFPDLHSELNLSSLELGDSALYFCASSAGLPSSGNTIYFGEGSWLTVV.

This chain uses TRBV6-5 with TRBJ2-3, with 13 bases identical to TRBD2. V dropped 8 bases and J dropped 4; count of bases not matched to a gene: 6. Per the germline V gene, CDR1 is MNHEY and CDR2 is SVGAGI. This CDR3 contains 15 residues. CDR3 region: CASCWTSGSPDTQYF. Written as DNA, the CDR3 is TGTGCCAGCTGCTGGACTAGCGGGAGTCCAGATACGCAGTATTTT.

The rearrangement links TRBV6-5 to TRBJ1-6; tentatively, D is TRBD1 (5 bases). Germline loops: CDR1 MNHEY, CDR2 SVGAGI. With 5 bases removed from V and 6 bases from J, the gap between germline ends came to 8 bases. This CDR3 is 13 amino acids long. The CDR3 spells CASSPGPNSPLHF. Here the CDR3 DNA reads TGTGCCAGCAGTCCAGGGCCTAATTCACCCCTCCACTTT.

This clone was detected only a few times. CDR3 loop: CASSLLGRQGESTIYF. As DNA, the CDR3 is TGTGCCAGCAGTTTATTAGGCCGACAGGGGGAGAGCACCATATATTTT. V and J are TRBV28 and TRBJ1-3; 9 nucleotides line up with TRBD1. The CDR3 sequence is 16 residues long. From germline, CDR1 is MDHEN and CDR2 SYDVKM. Trimming took 1 base from V and 9 from J; bases not matched to a gene: 10.

J is TRBJ1-2 and V is TRBV10-3; possible D gene TRBD1, 6 bases. Per the germline V gene, CDR1 is ENHRY and CDR2 is SYGVKD. CDR3 length: 13 amino acids. The V end was cut by 7 bases, the J end by 4 bases, with 13 bases between. This CDR3 is CAITADSSYGYTF. The CDR3 DNA is TGTGCCATCACCGCGGACAGTTCCTATGGCTACACCTTC.

This sequence joins TRBV5-6 and TRBJ2-1; tentatively, D is TRBD2 (6 bases). V was shortened by 3 bases and J by 7 bases, with 20 bases between the two germline ends. Germline lookup yields CDR1 SGHDT and CDR2 YYEEEE. The CDR3 loop spans 16 amino acids. The CDR3 sequence is CASSSTGGAPGNEQFF. DNA of the CDR3: TGTGCCAGCAGCTCGACGGGCGGGGCCCCGGGTAATGAGCAGTTCTTC.

This sequence joins TRBV3-1 (or the pseudogene TRBV3-2) and TRBJ1-1, with D maybe TRBD1 (5 bases). The CDR3 totals 14 residues. Trimming removed 4 bases at V and 2 bases at J, with 11 bases between. The germline V gene encodes CDR1 LGHDT and CDR2 YNNKEL (reference sequence). CDR3 sequence: CASSLRQINTEAFF. The CDR3 DNA sequence: TGTGCCAGCAGCCTGAGACAGATAAACACTGAAGCTTTCTTT.

The genes are TRBV28 and TRBJ2-1, with D possibly matching TRBD1 (5 bases). Germline V CDR1 and CDR2: MDHEN, SYDVKM. The CDR3 runs 15 residues. Deletions cut 1 base from V and 3 bases from J, with 10 bases between. For the CDR3, the DNA is TGTGCCAGCAGTTTATCAGGGCTTGGCTACAATGAGCAGTTCTTC. Amino acid sequence: CASSLSGLGYNEQFF.

The chain uses TRBV28 and TRBJ2-7; a weak D match, TRBD1 (6 bases). The CDR3 has 14 amino acids. Germline CDR1 and CDR2: MDHEN and SYDVKM. Trimming shortened V by 5 bases and J by 3 bases, and 14 bases separated the two germline ends. CDR3 in DNA: TGTGCCAGCAGTGACAGGCGGCGAGGCTACGAGCAGTACTTC. Residues: CASSDRRRGYEQYF.

The rearrangement uses TRBV18 and TRBJ2-5; D not certain. Germline lookup yields CDR1 KGHSH and CDR2 LQKENI. V shed 3 bases and J shed 7 bases, with 12 bases lying between them. This CDR3 is 13 amino acids long. The CDR3 region has the DNA TGTGCCAGCTCACCCTCGCGTAGTGGGACCCAGTACTTC. It yields the protein CASSPSRSGTQYF.

The rearrangement joins TRBV29-1 to TRBJ2-1; 15 bases align to TRBD2. The CDR3 consists of 16 residues. Germline CDR1 reads SQVTM; CDR2 reads ANQGSEA. V lost 4 bases, J lost 9 bases, and 10 bases stayed unmatched. CDR3 region: CSVGRNQGLAGGEQFF. The CDR3 DNA is TGCAGCGTTGGTCGAAACCAGGGACTAGCGGGGGGTGAGCAGTTCTTC.

The chain employs TRBV6-1 and TRBJ2-7, with TRBD1 matching over 8 bases. J lost 3 bases, V lost 0 bases, and 10 bases had no gene match. The CDR3 has 17 residues. CDR1 and CDR2 from the germline V gene are MNHNS and SASEGT. CDR3 protein: CASSEALRTGSGYEQYF. DNA for the CDR3: TGTGCCAGCAGTGAAGCGCTTCGGACAGGGTCCGGCTACGAGCAGTACTTC.

This chain connects TRBV5-1 to TRBJ2-1; 9 positions agree with TRBD2. With 6 bases clipped from V and 8 bases from J, the junction kept 12 bases outside the gene matches. The germline gives CDR1 SGHRS, CDR2 YFSETQ. The CDR3 extends over 15 amino acids. The CDR3 DNA follows: TGCGCCAGCAAATACGGCGGGAGGGCCTTTGATGAGCAGTTCTTC. This translates into CASKYGGRAFDEQFF.

As to this clone: Other nucleotide sequences from this sample produce the same CDR3. This CDR3 reads CASSLEGAGNQPQHF. The DNA for the CDR3 is TGCGCCAGCAGCTTGGAGGGGGCAGGCAATCAGCCCCAGCATTTT. The chain joins TRBV5-1 to TRBJ1-5; 7 bases line up with TRBD1. CDR1 is SGHRS, CDR2 YFSETQ, per germline. This CDR3 spans 15 amino acids. Losses at the gene ends were 0 bases for V and 2 bases for J; bases not matched to a gene: 2. The full variable domain, with the rest looked up from reference TRBV5-1 and TRBJ1-5, is KAGVTQTPRYLIKTRGQQVTLSCSPISGHRSVSWYQQTPGQGLQFLFEYFSETQRNKGNFPGRFSGRQFSNSRSEMNVSTLELGDSALYLCASSLEGAGNQPQHFGDGTRLSIL.

The genes are TRBV4-3 and TRBJ2-3; 9 bases are shared with TRBD1. Germline V gives CDR1 LGHNA, CDR2 YSLEER. V was clipped by 4 bases and J by 0 bases; unmatched bases: 2. This CDR3 spans 15 amino acids. In DNA form, the CDR3 reads TGCGCCAGCAGCCCTGGGACAGGGAGCACAGATACGCAGTATTTT. Its translation: CASSPGTGSTDTQYF.

V is TRBV6-6 and J is TRBJ2-5; TRBD2 aligns across 8 bases. Germline lookup yields CDR1 MNHNY and CDR2 SVGAGI (reference sequence). This CDR3 contains 16 residues. With V trimmed by 5 bases and J by 5 bases, 13 bases remained unmatched. CDR3 residues: CASSKLLAARGETQYF. As DNA, the CDR3 is TGTGCCAGCAGTAAATTACTAGCGGCTAGGGGGGAGACCCAGTACTTC.

This chain links TRBV5-1 with TRBJ2-3; 8 bases fit TRBD2. Germline V gene lookup returns CDR1 SGHRS and CDR2 YFSETQ. After removal of 4 bases from V and 4 bases from J, the junction contained 8 bases not matched to a gene. This CDR3 is 15 amino acids long. The DNA for the CDR3 is TGCGCCAGCAGCCGGGAGGGGCCCAGGGCAGATACGCAGTATTTT. This codes for CASSREGPRADTQYF. The complete variable domain, with remaining parts taken from reference TRBV5-1 and TRBJ2-3, reads KAGVTQTPRYLIKTRGQQVTLSCSPISGHRSVSWYQQTPGQGLQFLFEYFSETQRNKGNFPGRFSGRQFSNSRSEMNVSTLELGDSALYLCASSREGPRADTQYFGPGTRLTVL.

The chain combines TRBV7-9 with TRBJ1-1; the D gene is possibly TRBD1 (5 bases). Germline CDR1 is SEHNR and CDR2 is FQNEAQ (reference sequence). Trimming pared 1 base from V and 7 bases from J, leaving 10 bases between. This CDR3 has 13 residues. The CDR3 nucleotides are TGTGCCAGCAGCTTAGGGGGAAGGGGTGAAGCTTTCTTT. It encodes CASSLGGRGEAFF.

This clone appeared many times. The chain couples TRBV4-1 to TRBJ2-7; no definite D call. Trimming stripped 0 bases from V and 0 bases from J, with 12 bases between. This CDR3 comprises 16 residues. Germline V lookup: CDR1 MGHRA, CDR2 YSYEKL. The CDR3 is CASSQDRQTLSYEQYF. The CDR3 nucleotides are TGCGCCAGCAGCCAAGATCGACAAACCCTCTCCTACGAGCAGTACTTC.

The DNA of the CDR3 is TGTGCCAGCAGCTTAACCCCCGCGGGAGTCGGCAAGGCGCACATTCAGTACTTC. It yields the protein CASSLTPAGVGKAHIQYF. V is TRBV7-3 and J is TRBJ2-4, with TRBD2 identical over 7 bases. The germline gives CDR1 SGHTA, CDR2 FQGTGA. The J segment lost 8 bases and the V segment lost 0 bases, leaving 16 bases of the junction unmatched. The CDR3 spans 18 residues.

The chain combines TRBV6-5 with TRBJ2-3, with D perhaps TRBD2 (5 bases). V was cut by 6 bases and J by 10 bases, with 23 bases left in between. Germline CDR1 MNHEY, CDR2 SVGAGI. CDR3 length: 15 amino acids. The CDR3 here is CASSVNRGSVAPQYF. The CDR3 DNA reads as TGTGCCAGCAGCGTAAACAGAGGGAGTGTCGCTCCGCAGTATTTT.

V usage is TRBV28 and J usage is TRBJ2-7; TRBD2 matches at 14 bases. Germline CDR1 reads MDHEN; CDR2 reads SYDVKM. Trimming at V came to 7 bases and at J to 0 bases, leaving 8 bases not matched to a gene. This CDR3 has 17 amino acids. This CDR3 reads CASTGLGTSGSSYEQYF. The CDR3 bases are TGTGCCAGCACAGGGTTGGGGACTAGCGGGAGCTCCTACGAGCAGTACTTC.

This chain links TRBV3-1 (or the pseudogene TRBV3-2) with TRBJ2-7; D is possibly TRBD2 (5 bases). From germline, CDR1 is LGHDT and CDR2 YNNKEL (reference sequence). V was pared by 3 bases and J by 3 bases, with 15 bases between. The CDR3 extends over 15 amino acids. In DNA, the CDR3 is TGTGCCAGCAGCCACAACAGAGGAGGAATCTACGAGCAGTACTTC. It yields the protein CASSHNRGGIYEQYF.

The chain recombines TRBV18 with TRBJ1-5; 9 nucleotides align to TRBD1. Germline loops: CDR1 KGHSH, CDR2 LQKENI. There are 20 residues in the CDR3. V lost 0 bases to trimming and J lost 0 bases; unmatched junction nucleotides: 12. Here the CDR3 DNA reads TGTGCCAGCTCACCACCGACAGGGGGGCGGACAAAGAATAGCAATCAGCCCCAGCATTTT. Protein sequence: CASSPPTGGRTKNSNQPQHF.

Details on this clone: In the same sample, other DNA sequences code for this CDR3. V is TRBV19 and J is TRBJ2-5; a possible D gene is TRBD2 (7 bases). V lost 1 base and J 5 bases, leaving 11 bases between the germline ends. Germline V gene lookup returns CDR1 LNHDA and CDR2 SQIVND (reference sequence). The CDR3 runs to 14 residues. CDR3 in amino acids: CASSIVGGGETQYF. Written as DNA, the CDR3 is TGTGCCAGTAGTATAGTTGGGGGGGGCGAGACCCAGTACTTC.

Here the CDR3 reads CASSLGAADGQSEAFF. The CDR3 DNA reads as TGTGCCAGCAGCTTAGGGGCCGCCGATGGACAGTCGGAAGCTTTCTTT. J is TRBJ1-1 and V is TRBV7-9; D is perhaps TRBD1 (6 bases). The CDR3 length is 16 residues. The germline V gene encodes CDR1 SEHNR and CDR2 FQNEAQ (reference sequence). The V and J ends lost 1 base and 8 bases respectively, with 20 bases between them. The complete variable domain, with remaining parts taken from reference TRBV7-9 and TRBJ1-1, reads DTGVSQNPRHKITKRGQNVTFRCDPISEHNRLYWYRQTLGQGPEFLTYFQNEAQLEKSRLLSDRFSAERPKGSFSTLEIQRTEQGDSAMYLCASSLGAADGQSEAFFGQGTRLTVV.

This chain connects TRBV7-7 to TRBJ1-1, with D maybe TRBD1 (6 bases). The V and J ends lost 2 bases and 2 bases respectively, with 15 bases between them. The CDR3 has 16 amino acids. Germline CDR1 is SSHAT and CDR2 is FNYEAQ (reference sequence). This CDR3 is CASSLHPNRANTEAFF. The CDR3 nucleotides are TGTGCCAGCAGCTTACACCCTAACAGGGCTAACACTGAAGCTTTCTTT.

The rearrangement joins TRBV24-1 to TRBJ2-3; D possibly corresponds to TRBD2 (6 bases). Deletions cut 3 bases from V and 2 bases from J, with 11 bases between. This CDR3 is built from 15 residues. Germline-derived CDR1 and CDR2 are KGHDR and SFDVKD. The CDR3 spells CATSDPSGFTDTQYF. CDR3 coding DNA: TGTGCCACCAGTGATCCCAGCGGGTTCACAGATACGCAGTATTTT.

The rearrangement links TRBV4-3 to TRBJ2-5, with 7 bases fitting TRBD2. V lost 1 base, J lost 4 bases, and 9 bases stayed unmatched. This CDR3 has 16 residues. The germline CDR1 and CDR2 sequences are LGHNA and YSLEER. CDR3 coding DNA: TGCGCCAGCAGCCAAGGGTTCGCGGGAGTCGTAGAGACCCAGTACTTC. Amino acids: CASSQGFAGVVETQYF.